This TCR beta chain was documented in a study of T cell changes during pregnancy in multiple sclerosis. J gave up 5 bases and V 1 base, and 4 bases lay outside the gene matches. The CDR3 has 14 residues. The germline V gene has CDR1 SGHTA and CDR2 FQGTGA. TCRdb's copy holds only in-frame clones and misses some; the assay was immunoSEQ multiplex PCR. The sample has tens of thousands of clones, over 80% seen once; the top ten hold 0.43%. The input for sequencing was CD4+ T cells from peripheral blood mononuclear cells, taken before pregnancy. The rearrangement links TRBV7-3 to TRBJ1-1; 7 bases agree with TRBD1. The clonotype was recovered from a female donor with multiple sclerosis, enrolled in a pregnancy study. This chain's CDR3 is CASSLKGRGTEAFF. The CDR3 bases are TGTGCCAGCAGCTTAAAGGGCAGGGGGACTGAAGCTTTCTTT. Variable domain in full (rest from reference TRBV7-3 and TRBJ1-1): GAGVSQTPSNKVTEKGKYVELRCDPISGHTALYWYRQSLGQGPEFLIYFQGTGAADDSGLPNDRFFAVRPEGSVSTLKIQRTERGDSAVYLCASSLKGRGTEAFFGQGTRLTVV.